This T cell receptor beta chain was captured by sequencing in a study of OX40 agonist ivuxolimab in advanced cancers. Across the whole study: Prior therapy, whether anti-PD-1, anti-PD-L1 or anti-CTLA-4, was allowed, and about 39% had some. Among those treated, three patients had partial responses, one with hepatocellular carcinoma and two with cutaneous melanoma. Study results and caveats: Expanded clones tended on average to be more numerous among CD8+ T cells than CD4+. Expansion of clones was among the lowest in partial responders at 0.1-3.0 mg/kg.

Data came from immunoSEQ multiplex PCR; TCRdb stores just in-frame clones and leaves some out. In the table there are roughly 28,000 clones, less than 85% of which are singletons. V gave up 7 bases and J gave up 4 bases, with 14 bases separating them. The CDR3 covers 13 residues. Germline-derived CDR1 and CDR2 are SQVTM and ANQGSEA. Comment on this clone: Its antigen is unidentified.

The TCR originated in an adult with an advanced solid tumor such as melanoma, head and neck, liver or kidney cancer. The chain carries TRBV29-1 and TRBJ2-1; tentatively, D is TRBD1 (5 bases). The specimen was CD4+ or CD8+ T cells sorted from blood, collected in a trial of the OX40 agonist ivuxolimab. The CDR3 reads CSGMDKNYNEQFF. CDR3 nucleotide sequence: TGCAGCGGCATGGACAAGAATTACAATGAGCAGTTCTTC.